This TCR beta chain was obtained from a study of T cell clonality in common variable immunodeficiency. General observations from the study: Shared TCRbeta clones were fewer between CVID subjects than controls. Reportedly, TCR beta sequences from common variable immunodeficiency showed fewer deletions and N-nucleotide insertions.

Measured with immunoSEQ multiplex PCR; TCRdb has only the in-frame clones, and not every one. This repertoire holds 15,000 to 20,000 clones, and none appear only once. Each donor provided about 4.5 to 8.5 ml of heparinized whole blood. The CDR3 sequence is 13 residues long. CDR1 is SGHTA and CDR2 is FQGNSA in the germline V gene. Deletions cut 5 bases from V and 0 bases from J, with 7 bases between. This clone was counted between two and nine times. Its antigen is undetermined. The read stops 3 residues short of the end of the CDR3; the missing end is completed from the germline J gene. The specimen was peripheral blood mononuclear cells. The chain couples TRBV7-2 to TRBJ2-5; possibly TRBD2 for D (6 bases). This receptor was identified in a human donor with common variable immunodeficiency. CDR3 region: CASSRDYQETQYF. CDR3 DNA, as far as it was read: TGTGCCAGCAGCCGGGACTACCAAGAGACC.